Each of the 5 T cell receptor beta chains below was sequenced from the same sample in a study of Ad26.COV2.S vaccination and SARS-CoV-2 variants (dated by TCRdb to the early 2020s). In the paper's terms, the time point label means: individuals recovered from natural SARS-CoV-2 infection. Library preparation was by the immunoSEQ multiplex PCR assay. The clones in this table, taken by TCRdb from immuneACCESS, are in-frame only. Not every clone is retained; where verified, under half of the shortfall comes from an unresolved V gene, and the cause of the rest is unknown. Here the sample has approximately 140,000 clones; 70% to 90% occur a single time. The top ten constitute approximately 5% of the sample. The sample here was peripheral blood, taken after recovery from COVID-19. These receptors originate from a human donor who had recovered from COVID-19.

This clone was found once. The J gene is TRBJ2-3, the V gene TRBV7-8; D is unclear. Germline V CDR1 and CDR2: SGHVS, FQNEAQ. This CDR3 region has 15 residues. Trimming removed 5 bases at V and 2 bases at J, with 14 bases between. CDR3 DNA sequence: TGTGCCAGCAGCCTAAGTCTCGGACCCACAGATACGCAGTATTTT. This gives the protein CASSLSLGPTDTQYF.

The sample holds a few counts of this clone. The chain joins TRBV6-1 to TRBJ2-6; D unclear. Trimming took off 0 bases at V and 0 bases at J, with 12 bases between the two ends. Germline CDR1 reads MNHNS; CDR2 reads SASEGT. The CDR3 consists of 18 residues. CDR3 protein: CASSEAVWAHSGANVLTF. CDR3 DNA: TGTGCCAGCAGTGAAGCTGTTTGGGCCCACTCTGGGGCCAACGTCCTGACTTTC.

In its sample, this clone was seen once. The rearrangement uses TRBV7-2 and TRBJ1-5; D is ambiguous. This CDR3 has 14 residues. Germline V gene data show CDR1 as SGHTA and CDR2 as FQGNSA. Trimming removed 2 bases from V and 4 bases from J, with 9 bases in between. The DNA of the CDR3 is TGTGCCAGCAGCTTAAGCAGCCAAAATCAGCCCCAGCATTTT. It translates to CASSLSSQNQPQHF.

The rearrangement joins TRBV2 to TRBJ1-1, with D uncertain. Looked up from germline, CDR1 is SNHLY and CDR2 is FYNNEI. V shed 3 bases and J shed 6 bases, with 5 bases lying between them. The CDR3 has 11 amino acids. As DNA, the CDR3 is TGTGCCAGCAGTGATGTCCCTGAAGCTTTCTTT. It yields the protein CASSDVPEAFF.

V and J are TRBV7-8 and TRBJ1-2; possible D gene TRBD1, 5 bases. Looked up from germline, CDR1 is SGHVS and CDR2 is FQNEAQ. The germline V and J ends were trimmed by 1 base and 7 bases, with 10 bases remaining between them. CDR3 length: 13 amino acids. This CDR3 is CASSLGGLPGYTF. The CDR3 DNA reads as TGTGCCAGCAGCTTAGGGGGCTTACCTGGCTACACCTTC.